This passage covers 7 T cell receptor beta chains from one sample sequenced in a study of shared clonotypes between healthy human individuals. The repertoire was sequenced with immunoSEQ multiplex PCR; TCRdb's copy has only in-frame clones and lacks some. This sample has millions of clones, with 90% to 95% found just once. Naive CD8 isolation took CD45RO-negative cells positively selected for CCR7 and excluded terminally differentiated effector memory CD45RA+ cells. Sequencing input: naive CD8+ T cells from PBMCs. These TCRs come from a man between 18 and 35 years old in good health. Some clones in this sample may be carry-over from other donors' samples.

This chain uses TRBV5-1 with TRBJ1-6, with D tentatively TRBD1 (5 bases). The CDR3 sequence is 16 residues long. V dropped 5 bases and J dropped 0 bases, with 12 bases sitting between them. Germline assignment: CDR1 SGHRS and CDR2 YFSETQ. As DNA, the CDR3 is TGCGCCAGCAGTCCGTCCGGGGCCTCCTATAATTCACCCCTCCACTTT. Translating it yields CASSPSGASYNSPLHF. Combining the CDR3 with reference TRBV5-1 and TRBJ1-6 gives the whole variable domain KAGVTQTPRYLIKTRGQQVTLSCSPISGHRSVSWYQQTPGQGLQFLFEYFSETQRNKGNFPGRFSGRQFSNSRSEMNVSTLELGDSALYLCASSPSGASYNSPLHFGNGTRLTVT.

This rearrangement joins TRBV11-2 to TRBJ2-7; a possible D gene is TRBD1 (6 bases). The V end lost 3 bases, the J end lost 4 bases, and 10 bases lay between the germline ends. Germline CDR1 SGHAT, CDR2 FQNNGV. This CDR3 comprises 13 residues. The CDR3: CASSLRTEYEQYF. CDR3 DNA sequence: TGTGCCAGCAGCTTGAGGACAGAGTACGAGCAGTACTTC.

The CDR3, as DNA: TGTGCCAGCAGCTTGGACCCGGGACTCATCTACAATGAGCAGTTCTTC. This gives the protein CASSLDPGLIYNEQFF. The chain couples TRBV11-2 to TRBJ2-1, with D tentatively TRBD2 (6 bases). This CDR3 comprises 16 residues. The V and J ends lost 3 bases and 3 bases respectively, with 15 bases between them. CDR1 is SGHAT, CDR2 FQNNGV, per germline.

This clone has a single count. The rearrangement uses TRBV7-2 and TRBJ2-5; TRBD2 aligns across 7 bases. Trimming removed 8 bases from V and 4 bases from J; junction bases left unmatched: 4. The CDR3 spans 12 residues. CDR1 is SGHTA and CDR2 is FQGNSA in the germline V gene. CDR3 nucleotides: TGTGCCAGCCGCTGGGGGGGAGAGACCCAGTACTTC. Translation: CASRWGGETQYF.

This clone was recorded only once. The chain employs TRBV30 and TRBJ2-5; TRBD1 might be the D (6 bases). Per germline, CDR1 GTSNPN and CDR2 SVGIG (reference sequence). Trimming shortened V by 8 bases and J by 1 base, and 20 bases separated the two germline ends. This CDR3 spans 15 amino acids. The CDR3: CAATPGTTLQETQYF. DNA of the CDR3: TGTGCCGCCACCCCCGGGACAACTCTCCAAGAGACCCAGTACTTC.

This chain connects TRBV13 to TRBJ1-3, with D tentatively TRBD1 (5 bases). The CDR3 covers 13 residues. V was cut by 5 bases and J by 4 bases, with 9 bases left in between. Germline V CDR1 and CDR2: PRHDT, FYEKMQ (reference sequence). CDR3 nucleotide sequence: TGTGCCAGCAGCGCGGGGGAGGGAAACACCATATATTTT. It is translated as CASSAGEGNTIYF.

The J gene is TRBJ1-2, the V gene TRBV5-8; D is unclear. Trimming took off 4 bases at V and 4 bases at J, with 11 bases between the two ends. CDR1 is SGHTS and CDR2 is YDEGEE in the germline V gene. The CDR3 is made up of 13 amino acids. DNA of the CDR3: TGTGCCAGCAGCCAAGGACGGCTCTATGGCTACACCTTC. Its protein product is CASSQGRLYGYTF.